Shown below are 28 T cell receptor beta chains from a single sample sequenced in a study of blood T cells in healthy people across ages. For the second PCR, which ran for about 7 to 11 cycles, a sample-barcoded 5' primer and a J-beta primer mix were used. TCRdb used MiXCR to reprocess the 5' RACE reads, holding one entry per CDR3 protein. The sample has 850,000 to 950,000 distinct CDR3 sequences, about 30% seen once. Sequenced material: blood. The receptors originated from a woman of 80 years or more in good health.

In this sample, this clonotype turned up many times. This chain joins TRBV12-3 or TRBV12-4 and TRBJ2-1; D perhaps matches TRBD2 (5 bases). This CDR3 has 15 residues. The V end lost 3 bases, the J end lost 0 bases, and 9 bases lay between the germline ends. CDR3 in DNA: TGTGCCAGCAGTTTTATGGGGAGCTCCTACAATGAGCAGTTCTTC. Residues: CASSFMGSSYNEQFF.

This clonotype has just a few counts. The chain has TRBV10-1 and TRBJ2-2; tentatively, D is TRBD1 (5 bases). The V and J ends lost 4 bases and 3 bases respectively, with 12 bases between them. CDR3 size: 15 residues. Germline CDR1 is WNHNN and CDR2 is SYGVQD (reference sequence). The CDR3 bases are TGCGCCAGCAGTGTAAGGCAGGGCGACACCGGGGAGCTGTTTTTT. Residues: CASSVRQGDTGELFF.

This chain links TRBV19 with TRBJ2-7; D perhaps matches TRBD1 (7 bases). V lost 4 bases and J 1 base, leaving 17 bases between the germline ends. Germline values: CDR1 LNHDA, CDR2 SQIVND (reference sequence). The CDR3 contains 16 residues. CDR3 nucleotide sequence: TGTGCCAGTAGTACACCGTGGAGGGGGCGATCCTACGAGCAGTACTTC. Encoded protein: CASSTPWRGRSYEQYF. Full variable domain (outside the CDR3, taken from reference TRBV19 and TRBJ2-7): DGGITQSPKYLFRKEGQNVTLSCEQNLNHDAMYWYRQDPGQGLRLIYYSQIVNDFQKGDIAEGYSVSREKKESFPLTVTSAQKNPTAFYLCASSTPWRGRSYEQYFGPGTRLTVT.

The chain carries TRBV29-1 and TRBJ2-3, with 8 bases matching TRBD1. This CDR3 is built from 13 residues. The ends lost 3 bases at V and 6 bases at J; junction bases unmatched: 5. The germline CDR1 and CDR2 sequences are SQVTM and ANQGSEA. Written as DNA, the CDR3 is TGCAGCGTTGATGAGGGACAGGTGGATACGCAGTATTTT. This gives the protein CSVDEGQVDTQYF.

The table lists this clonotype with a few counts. CDR3 nucleotide sequence: TGTGCCAGCAGCTTACGAGCTACATATAATGAAAAACTGTTTTTT. It translates to CASSLRATYNEKLFF. The chain recombines TRBV13 with TRBJ1-4; unclear D gene. The germline gives CDR1 PRHDT, CDR2 FYEKMQ (reference sequence). The CDR3 is made up of 15 amino acids. V lost 2 bases, J lost 4 bases, and 11 bases lay in between.

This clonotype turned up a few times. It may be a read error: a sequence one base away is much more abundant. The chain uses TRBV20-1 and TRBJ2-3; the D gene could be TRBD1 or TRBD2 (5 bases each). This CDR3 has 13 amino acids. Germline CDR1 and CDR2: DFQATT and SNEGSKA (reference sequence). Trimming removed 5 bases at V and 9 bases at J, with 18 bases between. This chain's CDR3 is CSAPLRGRDTQYF. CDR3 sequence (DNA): TGCAGTGCTCCCCTCCGGGGACGAGACACGCAGTATTTT.

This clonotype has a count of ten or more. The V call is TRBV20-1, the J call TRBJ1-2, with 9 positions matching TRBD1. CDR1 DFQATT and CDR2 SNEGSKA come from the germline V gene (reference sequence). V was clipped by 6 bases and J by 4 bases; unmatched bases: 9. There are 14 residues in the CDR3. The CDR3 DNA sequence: TGCAGTGCATCCACAGGGGGCTCGCTCTATGGCTACACCTTC. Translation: CSASTGGSLYGYTF.

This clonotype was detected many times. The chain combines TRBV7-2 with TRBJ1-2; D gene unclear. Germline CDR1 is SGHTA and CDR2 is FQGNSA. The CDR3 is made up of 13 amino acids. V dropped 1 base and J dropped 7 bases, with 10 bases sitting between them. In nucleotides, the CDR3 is TGTGCCAGCAGCTTAGGGGCCGGGCCTGGCTACACCTTC. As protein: CASSLGAGPGYTF.

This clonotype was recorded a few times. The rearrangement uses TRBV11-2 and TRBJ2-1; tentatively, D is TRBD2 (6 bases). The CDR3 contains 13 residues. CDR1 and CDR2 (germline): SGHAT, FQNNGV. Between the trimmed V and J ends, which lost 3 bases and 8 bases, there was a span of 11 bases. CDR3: CASSLGLEHEQFF. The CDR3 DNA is TGTGCCAGCAGCTTGGGACTCGAACATGAGCAGTTCTTC.

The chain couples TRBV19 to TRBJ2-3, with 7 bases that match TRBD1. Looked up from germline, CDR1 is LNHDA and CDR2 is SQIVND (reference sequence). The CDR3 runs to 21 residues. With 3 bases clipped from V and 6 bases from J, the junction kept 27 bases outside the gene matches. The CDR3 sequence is CASSIPPRTGVRRKNTDTQYF. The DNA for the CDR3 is TGTGCCAGTAGTATTCCTCCAAGAACAGGGGTGCGACGAAAAAACACGGATACGCAGTATTTT.

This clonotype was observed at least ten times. The CDR3 DNA reads as TGCGCCAGCAGCCAGGTCATCTCTTTGGACAGGGAGGGCGAGCAGTACTTC. Translation gives CASSQVISLDREGEQYF. The chain uses TRBV4-3 and TRBJ2-7; the D gene is possibly TRBD1 (8 bases). The CDR3 runs to 17 residues. V lost 3 bases and J 6 bases, leaving 24 bases between the germline ends. Germline values: CDR1 LGHNA, CDR2 YSLEER.

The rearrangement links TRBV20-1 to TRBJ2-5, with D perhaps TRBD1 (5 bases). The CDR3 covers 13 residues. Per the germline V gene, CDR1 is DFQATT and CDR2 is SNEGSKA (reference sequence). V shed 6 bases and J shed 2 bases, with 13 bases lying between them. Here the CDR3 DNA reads TGCAGTGCGCCGAGACAGTTACAAGAGACCCAGTACTTC. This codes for CSAPRQLQETQYF.

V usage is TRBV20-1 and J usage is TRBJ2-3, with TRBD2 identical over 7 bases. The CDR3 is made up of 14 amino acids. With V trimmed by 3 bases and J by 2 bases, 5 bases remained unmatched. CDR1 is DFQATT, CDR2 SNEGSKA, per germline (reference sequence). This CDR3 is CSASGRPLTDTQYF. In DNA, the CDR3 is TGCAGTGCTAGCGGGAGGCCGCTCACAGATACGCAGTATTTT.

CDR3: CASSFTSGGRSGELFF. CDR3 bases: TGTGCCAGCAGTTTCACTAGCGGGGGGAGGTCCGGGGAGCTGTTTTTT. The chain has TRBV12-3 or TRBV12-4 and TRBJ2-2; 12 bases fit TRBD2. With 3 bases clipped from V and 6 bases from J, the junction kept 5 bases outside the gene matches. The CDR3 loop spans 16 amino acids.

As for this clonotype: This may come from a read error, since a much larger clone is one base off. CDR3 sequence reads: CASSPPTGQGHQPQHF. In nucleotides, the CDR3 is TGTGCCAGCAGCCCACCGACCGGACAGGGGCATCAGCCCCAGCATTTT. The chain recombines TRBV4-2 with TRBJ1-5; 9 bases align to TRBD1. This CDR3 is built from 16 residues. CDR1 and CDR2 (germline): LGHNA, YNFKEQ. J gave up 5 bases and V 4 bases, and 9 bases lay outside the gene matches.

DNA for the CDR3: TGTGCCAGCAGCCAAGTCGGTCTTGTGACAGGGATATCTTGGTCCCTCCACTTT. It encodes CASSQVGLVTGISWSLHF. The chain carries TRBV4-2 and TRBJ1-6; the match to TRBD1 covers 7 bases. This CDR3 has 18 residues. J was trimmed by 14 bases and V by 1 base; bases with no gene match: 20. CDR1 is LGHNA and CDR2 is YNFKEQ in the germline V gene.

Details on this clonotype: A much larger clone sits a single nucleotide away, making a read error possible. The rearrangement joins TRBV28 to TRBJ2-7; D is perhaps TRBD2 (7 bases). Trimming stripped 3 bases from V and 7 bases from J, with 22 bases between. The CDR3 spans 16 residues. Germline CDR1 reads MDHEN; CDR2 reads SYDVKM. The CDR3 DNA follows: TGTGCCAGCAGTTTGGCAGCACCCTTAGGGGGGGATGAGCAGTACTTC. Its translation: CASSLAAPLGGDEQYF.

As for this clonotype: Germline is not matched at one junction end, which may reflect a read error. As DNA, the CDR3 is TGTGCCGGCAGCCCAAGGACAGGAAACTACGAGCAGTACTTC. Its translation: CAGSPRTGNYEQYF. The genes are TRBV9 and TRBJ2-7, with TRBD1 matching over 7 bases. Germline CDR1 and CDR2: SGDLS and YYNGEE. The CDR3 consists of 14 residues.

CDR3 coding DNA: TGTGCCAGCAGCAGGGACCCTGGGGTCTCTGGAAACACCATATATTTT. This translates into CASSRDPGVSGNTIYF. The chain joins TRBV7-2 to TRBJ1-3; D is perhaps TRBD1 (5 bases). The CDR3 is 16 residues long. The V end was cut by 5 bases, the J end by 0 bases, with 14 bases between. Germline-derived CDR1 and CDR2 are SGHTA and FQGNSA.

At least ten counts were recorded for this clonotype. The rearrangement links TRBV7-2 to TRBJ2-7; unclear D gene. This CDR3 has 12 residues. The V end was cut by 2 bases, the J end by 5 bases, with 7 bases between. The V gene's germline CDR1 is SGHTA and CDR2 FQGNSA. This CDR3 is CASSLIDHEQYF. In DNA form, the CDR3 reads TGTGCCAGCAGCTTAATCGACCACGAGCAGTACTTC. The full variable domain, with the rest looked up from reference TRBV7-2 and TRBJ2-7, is GAGVSQSPSNKVTEKGKDVELRCDPISGHTALYWYRQSLGQGLEFLIYFQGNSAPDKSGLPSDRFSAERTGGSVSTLTIQRTQQEDSAVYLCASSLIDHEQYFGPGTRLTVT.

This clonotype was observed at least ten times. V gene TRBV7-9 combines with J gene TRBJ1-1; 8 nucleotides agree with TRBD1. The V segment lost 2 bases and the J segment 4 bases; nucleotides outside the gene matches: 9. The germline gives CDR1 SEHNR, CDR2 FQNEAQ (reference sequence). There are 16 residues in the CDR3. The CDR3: CASSLTGGDRGTEAFF. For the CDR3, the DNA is TGTGCCAGCAGCTTAACAGGTGGTGACAGGGGCACTGAAGCTTTCTTT. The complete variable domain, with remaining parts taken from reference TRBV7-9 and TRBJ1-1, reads DTGVSQNPRHKITKRGQNVTFRCDPISEHNRLYWYRQTLGQGPEFLTYFQNEAQLEKSRLLSDRFSAERPKGSFSTLEIQRTEQGDSAMYLCASSLTGGDRGTEAFFGQGTRLTVV.

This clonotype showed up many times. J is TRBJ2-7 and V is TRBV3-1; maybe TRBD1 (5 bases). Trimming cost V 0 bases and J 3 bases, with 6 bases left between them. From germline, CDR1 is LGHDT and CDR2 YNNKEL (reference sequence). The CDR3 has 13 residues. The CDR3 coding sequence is TGTGCCAGCAGCCAAGAGGGGCTCTACGAGCAGTACTTC. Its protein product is CASSQEGLYEQYF.

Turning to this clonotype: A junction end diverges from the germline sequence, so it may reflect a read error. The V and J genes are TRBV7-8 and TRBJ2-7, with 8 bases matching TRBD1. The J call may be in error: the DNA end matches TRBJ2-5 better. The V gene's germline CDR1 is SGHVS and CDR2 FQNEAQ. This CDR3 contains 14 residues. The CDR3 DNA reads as TGTGCCAACAGCTCAGGACAGGGAGGCGAGACCCAGTACTTC. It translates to CANSSGQGGETQYF.

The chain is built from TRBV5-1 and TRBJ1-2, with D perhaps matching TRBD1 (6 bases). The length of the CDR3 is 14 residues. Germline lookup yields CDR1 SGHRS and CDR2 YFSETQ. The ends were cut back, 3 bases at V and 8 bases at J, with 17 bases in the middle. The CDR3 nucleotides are TGCGCCAGCAGCTCACCCCAGGGGATGGAAGGCTACACCTTC. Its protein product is CASSSPQGMEGYTF.

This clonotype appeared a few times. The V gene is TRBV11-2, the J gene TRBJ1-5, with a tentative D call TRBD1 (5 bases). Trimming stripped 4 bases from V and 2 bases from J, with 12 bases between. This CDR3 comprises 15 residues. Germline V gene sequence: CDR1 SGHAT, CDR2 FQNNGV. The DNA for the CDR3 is TGTGCCAGCAGCTCGACCCGGGGGGGCAATCAGCCCCAGCATTTT. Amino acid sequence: CASSSTRGGNQPQHF.

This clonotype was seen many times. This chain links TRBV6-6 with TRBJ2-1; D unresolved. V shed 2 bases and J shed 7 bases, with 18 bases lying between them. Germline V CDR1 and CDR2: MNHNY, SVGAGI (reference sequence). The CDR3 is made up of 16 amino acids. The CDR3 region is CASSYVTGSLGNEQFF. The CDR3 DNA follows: TGTGCCAGCAGTTACGTAACGGGCTCACTCGGTAATGAGCAGTTCTTC.

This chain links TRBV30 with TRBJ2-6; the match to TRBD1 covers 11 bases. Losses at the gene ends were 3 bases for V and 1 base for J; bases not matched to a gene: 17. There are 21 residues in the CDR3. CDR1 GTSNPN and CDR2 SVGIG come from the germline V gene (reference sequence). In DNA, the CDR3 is TGTGCCTGGAGCCCTACTGCCGGGACAGGGGGTATACGGTCTGGGGCCAACGTCCTGACTTTC. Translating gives CAWSPTAGTGGIRSGANVLTF.

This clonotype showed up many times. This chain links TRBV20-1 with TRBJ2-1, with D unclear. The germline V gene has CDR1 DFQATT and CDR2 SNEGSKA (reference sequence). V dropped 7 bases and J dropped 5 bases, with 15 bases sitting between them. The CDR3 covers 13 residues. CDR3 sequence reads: CSVPRIRDNEQFF. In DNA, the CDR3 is TGCAGTGTCCCCAGGATTAGGGACAATGAGCAGTTCTTC.